This T cell receptor beta chain comes out of a study of blood T cell repertoires in COVID-19. Study context: Sites in the United States, Italy and Spain provided acute and convalescent COVID-19 samples.

CDR1 is WSHSY and CDR2 is SAAADI in the germline V gene. The CDR3 is 15 amino acids. V lost 3 bases to trimming and J lost 4 bases; unmatched junction nucleotides: 6. In the study's own analysis: How many nucleated cells were present was estimated from reference gene primer amplification. Some clones are missing from TCRdb's copy, which holds only in-frame ones; the method was immunoSEQ multiplex PCR. The DNA gave D and trimming, while V, J and clone size come from that table. The repertoire holds approximately 36,000 clones, with around nine tenths as singletons. The material sequenced was peripheral blood. This rearrangement joins TRBV10-2 to TRBJ2-7, with 10 bases aligning to TRBD2. The sequence was obtained from a human donor in a cohort sampled during active COVID-19. The CDR3: CASSDFSGGSYEQYF. The CDR3 DNA sequence: TGCGCCAGCAGTGACTTTAGCGGGGGGTCTTACGAGCAGTACTTC.